These T cell receptor beta chains were read from a single sample in a study of T cell repertoires in cytomegalovirus infection. TCRdb itself ran the reads through MiXCR, one entry per CDR3 protein. The data show over 300,000 distinct CDR3 sequences, about a sixth seen once. The sequenced sample was PBMCs. Receptor source: a human donor in good health (CMV status not recorded). Some clones in this sample may be carry-over from other donors' samples. The CDR3 runs from the conserved cysteine through the conserved F or W. Each record gives: V gene, J gene, clone size, D gene, CDR3 protein, CDR3 DNA. A D gene is named only where the DNA matches it firmly. Rows give clone size only sometimes, using once, few, many, or a class for an expanded clone.

>TRBV7-2|TRBJ2-1|few|TRBD1
CASTPRGQGAADEQFF
TGTGCCAGCACCCCCCGTGGACAGGGGGCGGCCGATGAGCAGTTCTTC
>TRBV28|TRBJ1-5|few|TRBD1
CASSLSDREGQPQHF
TGTGCCAGCAGTTTGTCCGACAGGGAAGGACAGCCCCAGCATTTT
>TRBV12-3/TRBV12-4|TRBJ1-5|few|-
CASSDLNSNQPQHF
TGTGCCAGCAGTGACTTAAATAGCAATCAGCCCCAGCATTTT
>TRBV6-2/TRBV6-3|TRBJ2-1|-|TRBD2
CASSYGRAGGFSNEQFF
TGTGCCAGCAGTTACGGGCGAGCGGGGGGCTTTAGCAATGAGCAGTTCTTC
>TRBV7-2|TRBJ1-1|many|TRBD1
CASKLQGWVSEAFF
TGTGCCAGCAAATTACAGGGGTGGGTTTCGGAAGCTTTCTTT
>TRBV12-3/TRBV12-4|TRBJ2-7|many|-
CASSLGSSTSDGVAYEQYF
TGTGCCAGCAGTTTAGGATCATCTACCTCTGACGGTGTGGCCTACGAGCAGTACTTC
>TRBV7-8|TRBJ2-7|medium-sized|-
CASSPGGGSYEQYF
TGTGCCAGCAGCCCAGGCGGCGGCTCCTACGAGCAGTACTTC
>TRBV7-2|TRBJ2-2|many|TRBD1
CASSLAGTGNTGELFF
TGTGCCAGCAGCTTAGCGGGGACAGGGAACACCGGGGAGCTGTTTTTT
>TRBV6-5|TRBJ1-2|few|-
CASSPLSDYGYTF
TGTGCCAGCAGTCCCCTTTCCGACTATGGCTACACCTTC
>TRBV10-3|TRBJ1-1|-|-
CAISGADTLNTEAFF
TGTGCCATCAGTGGAGCGGACACTTTGAACACTGAAGCTTTCTTT
>TRBV7-3|TRBJ2-2|-|TRBD1
CASSPKSDRRTGELFF
TGTGCCAGCAGCCCAAAATCGGACAGGCGGACCGGGGAGCTGTTTTTT
>TRBV20-1|TRBJ1-4|-|-
CSAVDGGNEKLFF
TGCAGTGCCGTTGACGGGGGGAATGAAAAACTGTTTTTT
>TRBV11-2|TRBJ2-7|many|-
CASSPPFTTREQYF
TGTGCCAGCAGCCCGCCATTCACTACTCGGGAGCAGTACTTC
>TRBV7-9|TRBJ1-4|few|-
CASSFFPGRAPTNEKLFF
TGTGCCAGCAGCTTTTTCCCAGGGAGGGCCCCAACTAATGAAAAACTGTTTTTT
>TRBV12-3/TRBV12-4|TRBJ2-7|-|-
CASSFLGLTYEQYF
TGTGCCAGCAGTTTTTTGGGCCTCACCTACGAGCAGTACTTC
>TRBV6-2/TRBV6-3|TRBJ2-1|many|-
CASREPLREQFF
TGTGCCAGCAGGGAACCACTCAGGGAGCAGTTCTTC
>TRBV7-6|TRBJ2-5|many|TRBD2
CASSSIKRLAGDETQYF
TGTGCCAGCAGCTCGATTAAACGACTAGCGGGGGACGAGACCCAGTACTTC
>TRBV27|TRBJ2-5|few|-
CASNGETQYF
TGTGCCAGCAACGGAGAGACCCAGTACTTC
>TRBV28|TRBJ1-4|-|TRBD1
CASSSPGTAHTTNEKLFF
TGTGCCAGCAGTTCCCCCGGGACAGCGCATACCACTAATGAAAAACTGTTTTTT
>TRBV7-9|TRBJ2-1|many|TRBD2
CASSPSASGGRTYNEQFF
TGTGCCAGCAGCCCGTCGGCTAGCGGGGGAAGGACCTACAATGAGCAGTTCTTC
>TRBV7-6|TRBJ2-3|many|TRBD1
CASSPRTGLDTQYF
TGTGCCAGCAGCCCGAGGACAGGGTTGGATACGCAGTATTTT
>TRBV14|TRBJ2-1|-|-
CASSQVYTYNEQFF
TGTGCCAGCAGCCAAGTGTACACGTACAATGAGCAGTTCTTC
>TRBV12-3/TRBV12-4|TRBJ1-3|many|-
CASSFGNSGNTIYF
TGTGCCAGCAGTTTTGGCAACTCTGGAAACACCATATATTTT
>TRBV19|TRBJ2-1|many|TRBD2
CASSIRSGGGYNEQFF
TGTGCCAGTAGTATCCGCAGCGGGGGTGGCTACAATGAGCAGTTCTTC
>TRBV12-3/TRBV12-4|TRBJ2-1|-|TRBD1
CASSLGTGNGVNEQFF
TGTGCCAGCAGTTTAGGGACAGGGAATGGAGTCAATGAGCAGTTCTTC
>TRBV7-2|TRBJ1-5|many|-
CASSLVGVRDQPQHF
TGTGCCAGCAGCTTAGTCGGGGTACGGGATCAGCCCCAGCATTTT
>TRBV28|TRBJ2-1|few|TRBD2
CASSLHKSGGHYNEQFF
TGTGCCAGCAGTTTACACAAAAGCGGGGGGCATTACAATGAGCAGTTCTTC
>TRBV7-2|TRBJ2-7|many|-
CASSLVGVGTHYEQYF
TGTGCCAGCAGCTTAGTAGGGGTCGGGACACACTACGAGCAGTACTTC
>TRBV6-6|TRBJ1-4|-|TRBD1
CASRRDRGYEKLFF
TGTGCCAGCCGAAGGGACAGGGGATACGAAAAACTGTTTTTT
>TRBV7-8|TRBJ1-5|many|-
CASSFERALEPQHF
TGTGCCAGCAGCTTTGAGAGGGCCTTGGAGCCCCAGCATTTT
>TRBV6-1|TRBJ2-5|many|TRBD1
CASSPGQVLKTQYF
TGTGCCAGCAGTCCGGGACAGGTGTTAAAGACCCAGTACTTC
>TRBV28|TRBJ1-2|-|-
CASSSLLRGGYTF
TGTGCCAGCAGCTCACTTCTTAGGGGGGGCTACACCTTC
>TRBV7-2|TRBJ2-1|many|TRBD1
CASSPTRDRETNEQFF
TGTGCCAGCAGCCCGACCCGGGACAGGGAAACCAATGAGCAGTTCTTC
>TRBV25-1|TRBJ2-7|-|TRBD2
CASSREGWDEQYF
TGTGCCAGCAGTAGGGAGGGCTGGGACGAGCAGTACTTC
>TRBV28|TRBJ1-2|few|TRBD1
CASSSRDSLYGYTF
TGTGCCAGCAGTTCCCGGGACAGCCTCTATGGCTACACCTTC
>TRBV6-1|TRBJ1-2|few|-
CASSRDRTNYGYTF
TGTGCCAGCAGCCGTGACAGGACTAACTATGGCTACACCTTC
>TRBV12-3/TRBV12-4|TRBJ2-1|-|-
CASSLIRGTSYNEQFF
TGTGCCAGCAGTTTAATTCGGGGGACCTCCTACAATGAGCAGTTCTTC